This T cell receptor (beta chain) was captured by sequencing in a study of response to subunit inactivated influenza vaccine. TCRdb called the RT-PCR reads again in MiXCR, with one record for every CDR3 protein. The data hold around 650,000 distinct CDR3 sequences, with about a sixth observed a single time. This CDR3 region has 14 residues. The V end lost 0 bases, the J end lost 10 bases, and 13 bases lay between the germline ends. Regarding the study as a whole: Only a handful of new T cells, the authors suggested, are recruited with each seasonal influenza vaccination.

This clonotype was seen more than once but under ten times. Its specificity is not known. The receptor was isolated from a man between 45 and 60 years old who received an inactivated influenza vaccine. The sample in question was PBMCs from blood, obtained less than 13 days after vaccination. The rearrangement joins TRBV12-3 or TRBV12-4 to TRBJ2-1, with D possibly matching TRBD2 (6 bases). The CDR3 DNA reads TGTGCCAGCAGTTTAGCGCGTCGGGGAGGCGAGCAGTTCTTC. This gives the protein CASSLARRGGEQFF.